These 25 T cell receptor beta chains were all obtained from the same sample, sequenced in a study of T cell clonality in common variable immunodeficiency (dated by TCRdb to about 2015). Libraries were prepared through the immunoSEQ multiplex PCR assay. The immuneACCESS repertoire file appears here via TCRdb, limited to in-frame rearrangements. These files lack a portion of the clones; in checked studies, under half of the deficit traces to unresolved V genes, and the cause of the others is not known. In this sample the table shows about 42,000 clones, and no singletons are among them. The ten largest clones add up to 6% of the sample. No antigen is known for these receptors. What the research found in general, with its limitations: CVID TCRbeta sequences reportedly showed fewer deletions and N-nucleotide insertions and lacked highly modified clones with 13 or more V deletions.

The sequencing input was peripheral blood mononuclear cells. The receptors were sampled from a human donor with common variable immunodeficiency.

The sample holds a few counts of this clone. Read data end 3 residues before the CDR3 end; the end is taken from the germline J gene. This chain connects TRBV30 to TRBJ2-7, with 7 bases matching TRBD2. The V segment lost 3 bases and the J segment 2 bases; nucleotides outside the gene matches: 7. Germline CDR1 and CDR2: GTSNPN and SVGIG (reference sequence). The CDR3 has 14 residues. CDR3 DNA (partial): TGTGCCTGGAGCCTCCTAGCGGACACCTACGAG. Encoded protein: CAWSLLADTYE. In full, the CDR3 reads CAWSLLADTYEQYF.

This clone has ten or more counts. The CDR3 is cut off 3 residues early in the read; its end comes from the germline J gene. The J gene is TRBJ1-1, the V gene TRBV6-1, with D maybe TRBD1 (6 bases). Germline V gene lookup returns CDR1 MNHNS and CDR2 SASEGT. With 4 bases removed from V and 2 bases from J, the gap between germline ends came to 11 bases. The CDR3 spans 14 residues. The covered CDR3 bases are TGTGCCAGCAGTGTAGGGGGGGGTAACACTGAA. The encoded protein is CASSVGGGNTE. From start to end, the CDR3 is CASSVGGGNTEAFF.

This clone showed up many times. Coverage ceases 3 residues before the CDR3 finishes, and the germline J gene fills in the end. This chain connects TRBV20-1 to TRBJ2-1, with D possibly matching TRBD2 (5 bases). Per germline, CDR1 DFQATT and CDR2 SNEGSKA (reference sequence). This CDR3 is built from 16 residues. V lost 0 bases and J lost 2, with 14 bases in between. The CDR3 DNA, read in part, is TGCAGTGCTAGAGATAGGGCGGGCCAGACCTACAATGAG. This sequence encodes CSARDRAGQTYNE. The whole CDR3 protein reads CSARDRAGQTYNEQFF.

On this clone itself: Read data end 3 residues before the CDR3 end; the end is taken from the germline J gene. This chain connects TRBV11-1 to TRBJ2-5; 7 bases fit TRBD1. The CDR3 totals 14 residues. J gave up 5 bases and V 4 bases, and 7 bases lay outside the gene matches. Germline CDR1 is SGHAT and CDR2 is FQDESV (reference sequence). The CDR3 reads CASSSSGGWETQYF. The covered CDR3 bases are TGTGCCAGCAGCTCGTCAGGGGGTTGGGAGACC. Looking up the rest from reference TRBV11-1 and TRBJ2-5 gives the full variable domain: EAEVAQSPRYKITEKSQAVAFWCDPISGHATLYWYRQILGQGPELLVQFQDESVVDDSQLPKDRFSAERLKGVDSTLKIQPAELGDSAMYLCASSSSGGWETQYFGPGTRLLVL.

The CDR3: CASSLGLDRDTQYF. The DNA read from the CDR3 is TGCGCCAGCAGCTTGGGACTAGATAGAGATACG. The chain carries TRBV5-1 and TRBJ2-3; maybe TRBD2 (6 bases). The read falls 3 residues short of the CDR3 end, and the missing part is taken from the germline J gene. Germline assignment: CDR1 SGHRS and CDR2 YFSETQ. Trimming cost V 0 bases and J 5 bases, with 10 bases left between them. This CDR3 spans 14 amino acids.

In regard to this clone: The read is 3 residues too short to cover the CDR3 end, so that end is filled in from the germline J gene. The identical CDR3 is also encoded by other nucleotide sequences in the sample. The chain recombines TRBV6-2 or TRBV6-3 with TRBJ2-7; 9 nucleotides agree with TRBD1. This CDR3 has 14 residues. CDR1 and CDR2 (germline): MNHEY, SVGEGT. V gave up 5 bases and J gave up 2 bases; unmatched junction bases: 4. The part of the CDR3 DNA that was read is TGTGCCAGCAGTCGCGGACAGGGGACCTACGAG. This translates into CASSRGQGTYE. The full CDR3 sequence reads CASSRGQGTYEQYF.

This clone was seen ten or more times. The read terminates 3 residues before the CDR3 end, so the remaining end is supplied by the germline J gene. The rearrangement joins TRBV6-1 to TRBJ2-5; weak D call: TRBD1 (6 bases). There are 14 residues in the CDR3. CDR1 MNHNS and CDR2 SASEGT come from the germline V gene. The germline V and J ends were trimmed by 4 bases and 4 bases, with 13 bases remaining between them. CDR3 bases read: TGTGCCAGCAGTGGAAACAGGGTAGTAGAGACC. Its protein product is CASSGNRVVET. In full, the CDR3 is CASSGNRVVETQYF.

This clone was detected many times. The read terminates 3 residues ahead of where the CDR3 ends, so the germline J gene completes it. The chain has TRBV19 and TRBJ2-1; TRBD2 matches at 9 bases. This CDR3 has 13 amino acids. Unmatched junction bases numbered 9, after V lost 10 bases and J lost 8 bases. Germline V gene lookup returns CDR1 LNHDA and CDR2 SQIVND (reference sequence). The part of the CDR3 DNA that was read is TGTGCCACTACCGGGACTAGCCCCCATGAG. Translating it yields CATTGTSPHE. The whole CDR3 protein is CATTGTSPHEQFF.

Regarding this clone: The read halts 3 residues ahead of the CDR3 end, with the missing end drawn from the germline J gene. The V call is TRBV7-6, the J call TRBJ2-1; D uncertain. The CDR3 is 14 residues long. CDR1 is SGHVS, CDR2 FNYEAQ, per germline. V was trimmed by 1 base and J by 5 bases, leaving 9 bases between them. CDR3 loop: CASSLGATNNEQFF. The CDR3 bases that were read are TGTGCCAGCAGCTTAGGGGCAACGAACAATGAG.

This clone was found many times. The CDR3 end lies 3 residues beyond the end of the read and is filled in from the germline J gene. The V and J genes are TRBV6-1 and TRBJ1-5; D might be TRBD1 (5 bases). Germline lookup yields CDR1 MNHNS and CDR2 SASEGT. With 3 bases removed from V and 0 bases from J, the gap between germline ends came to 6 bases. The CDR3 extends over 14 amino acids. The CDR3 is CASSDRASNQPQHF. The CDR3 DNA, read in part, is TGTGCCAGCAGTGACAGGGCTAGCAATCAGCCC.

Many counts were recorded for this clone. The CDR3 goes on 3 residues after the read ends, and that part is filled in from the germline J gene. Other DNA sequences from this sample encode an identical CDR3 as well. The V gene is TRBV30, the J gene TRBJ2-5; 11 bases agree with TRBD1. CDR3 length: 14 residues. The V and J ends lost 3 bases and 4 bases, in that order; junction bases with no gene match: 4. Germline CDR1 is GTSNPN and CDR2 is SVGIG (reference sequence). This chain's CDR3 is CAWRDRGRGETQYF. The CDR3 DNA, read in part, is TGTGCCTGGAGGGACAGGGGGCGCGGAGAGACC.

As concerns this clone: The missing CDR3 end, 3 residues past where the read stops, is filled in from the germline J gene. The chain carries TRBV7-2 and TRBJ1-1, with D tentatively TRBD1 (6 bases). CDR3 size: 15 residues. Germline loops: CDR1 SGHTA, CDR2 FQGNSA. With 5 bases removed from V and 0 bases from J, the gap between germline ends came to 13 bases. The DNA read from the CDR3 is TGTGCCAGCAGCCCCGGAGGGGGTTTGAACACTGAA. Encoded protein: CASSPGGGLNTE. The full CDR3 is CASSPGGGLNTEAFF.

A note on this clone: The read comes to an end 3 residues before the CDR3 does, leaving the germline J gene to fill in the end. The chain couples TRBV6-2 or TRBV6-3 to TRBJ2-1; 10 bases line up with TRBD2. Germline CDR1 MNHEY, CDR2 SVGEGT. The CDR3 extends over 17 amino acids. V was clipped by 6 bases and J by 7 bases; unmatched bases: 15. CDR3 residues: CASSRQGSGGAWNEQFF. Partial CDR3 DNA: TGTGCCAGCAGCCGCCAGGGAAGCGGGGGGGCGTGGAATGAG.

As to this clone: The sequenced fragment ends 3 residues before the CDR3 boundary, so the rest is inferred from the germline J gene. The chain employs TRBV2 and TRBJ2-3; perhaps TRBD1 as D (6 bases). Germline V gives CDR1 SNHLY, CDR2 FYNNEI. Between the trimmed V and J ends, which lost 1 base and 6 bases, there was a span of 11 bases. CDR3 length: 14 amino acids. CDR3 DNA (partial): TGTGCCAGCAGTGAAGGGACAGTTGAGGATACG. Its translation: CASSEGTVEDT. The complete CDR3 sequence is CASSEGTVEDTQYF.

About this clone: The read ends 3 residues early relative to the CDR3; the germline J gene fills the gap. The chain couples TRBV2 to TRBJ2-3; 7 bases agree with TRBD1. The CDR3 runs to 16 residues. Germline V CDR1 and CDR2: SNHLY, FYNNEI. V gave up 6 bases and J gave up 2 bases; unmatched junction bases: 11. The covered CDR3 bases are TGTGCCAGCAGCCTACAGGGGAGCTATTCCACAGATACG. Protein: CASSLQGSYSTDT. The full CDR3 protein is CASSLQGSYSTDTQYF.

As to this clone: The CDR3 extends 3 residues past the end of the read, so its final part is completed from the germline J gene. The rearrangement uses TRBV7-3 and TRBJ2-5, with 8 bases aligning to TRBD1. Germline V gene sequence: CDR1 SGHTA, CDR2 FQGTGA. CDR3 size: 14 residues. J was trimmed by 5 bases and V by 5 bases; bases with no gene match: 7. The CDR3 here is CASSRQGSGETQYF. The sequenced part of the CDR3 DNA is TGTGCCAGCAGCAGACAGGGGTCAGGCGAGACC.

This clone was seen at least ten times. The CDR3 end lies 3 residues beyond the end of the read and is filled in from the germline J gene. The chain combines TRBV5-6 with TRBJ2-3; 10 nucleotides agree with TRBD2. The germline V gene has CDR1 SGHDT and CDR2 YYEEEE. V shed 4 bases and J 3 bases; nucleotides not matched to a gene: 5. The CDR3 runs to 15 residues. CDR3 DNA, as far as it was read: TGTGCCAGCAGCGTCAGCGGGAGGGTTACAGATACG. Protein sequence: CASSVSGRVTDT. The full-length CDR3 reads as CASSVSGRVTDTQYF.

On this clone: Read data end 3 residues before the CDR3 end; the end is taken from the germline J gene. The V call is TRBV19, the J call TRBJ1-4; possible D gene TRBD1, 6 bases. The ends were cut back, 4 bases at V and 7 bases at J, with 16 bases in the middle. Per germline, CDR1 LNHDA and CDR2 SQIVND (reference sequence). This CDR3 is 15 amino acids long. The CDR3 sequence: CASSSRQARGEKLFF. The part of the CDR3 DNA that was read is TGTGCCAGTAGTAGCAGACAGGCCCGAGGTGAAAAA. The full variable domain, in which reference TRBV19 and TRBJ1-4 provide the parts outside the CDR3, is DGGITQSPKYLFRKEGQNVTLSCEQNLNHDAMYWYRQDPGQGLRLIYYSQIVNDFQKGDIAEGYSVSREKKESFPLTVTSAQKNPTAFYLCASSSRQARGEKLFFGSGTQLSVL.

With regard to this clone: Read sequence stops 3 residues before the CDR3 end, and the germline J gene provides the missing end. The chain joins TRBV2 to TRBJ1-6; 9 bases line up with TRBD1. The J segment lost 0 bases and the V segment lost 6 bases, leaving 6 bases of the junction unmatched. Germline loops: CDR1 SNHLY, CDR2 FYNNEI. This CDR3 is built from 17 residues. The sequenced part of the CDR3 DNA is TGTGCCAGCAGCGGACAGGGGCCGAGCTCCTATAATTCACCC. It encodes CASSGQGPSSYNSP. The whole CDR3 protein is CASSGQGPSSYNSPLHF.

This clone has ten or more counts. The DNA ends 3 residues before the CDR3 does, and the rest of the CDR3 is filled in from the germline J gene. The chain combines TRBV5-1 with TRBJ1-1; possibly TRBD1 for D (6 bases). The V end lost 1 base, the J end lost 4 bases, and 11 bases lay between the germline ends. Per germline, CDR1 SGHRS and CDR2 YFSETQ. The CDR3 contains 14 residues. The sequenced part of the CDR3 DNA is TGCGCCAGCAGCTTGACAGGGTTGGTCACTGAA. Encoded protein: CASSLTGLVTE. The CDR3 reads in full as CASSLTGLVTEAFF.

This clone was detected only a few times. The DNA ends 3 residues before the CDR3 does, and the rest of the CDR3 is filled in from the germline J gene. V is TRBV7-2 and J is TRBJ2-4; 10 bases fit TRBD1. This CDR3 region has 15 residues. Germline-derived CDR1 and CDR2 are SGHTA and FQGNSA. CDR3 region: CASSLVGTGALIQYF. The part of the CDR3 DNA that was read is TGTGCCAGCAGCTTAGTAGGGACAGGGGCATTAATT.

This clone has a handful of counts. The CDR3 is cut off 3 residues early in the read; its end comes from the germline J gene. The chain employs TRBV30 and TRBJ2-5; 15 nucleotides line up with TRBD2. This CDR3 spans 17 amino acids. Germline trimming cut 3 bases from V and 4 bases from J; bases unmatched to any gene: 9. Germline V gene sequence: CDR1 GTSNPN, CDR2 SVGIG (reference sequence). The CDR3 region is CAWSGTSGGPWGETQYF. The sequenced part of the CDR3 DNA is TGTGCCTGGAGCGGGACTAGCGGGGGGCCATGGGGAGAGACC. Using reference TRBV30 and TRBJ2-5 for the parts outside the CDR3, the full variable domain is SQTIHQWPATLVQPVGSPLSLECTVEGTSNPNLYWYRQAAGRGLQLLFYSVGIGQISSEVPQNLSASRPQDRQFILSSKKLLLSDSGFYLCAWSGTSGGPWGETQYFGPGTRLLVL.

Note on this clone: From the germline J gene comes the end of the CDR3, since the read stops 3 residues before it. The chain has TRBV20-1 and TRBJ2-7; 11 positions match TRBD2. V shed 3 bases, J shed 6 bases, and the junction held 13 bases outside the gene matches. In germline, CDR1 is DFQATT, CDR2 SNEGSKA (reference sequence). The CDR3 totals 16 residues. The part of the CDR3 DNA that was read is TGCAGTGCTAGGGGTTTAGCGGGGGGGTTCGCCTCCGAG. This translates into CSARGLAGGFASE. The full CDR3 sequence reads CSARGLAGGFASEQYF.

Only a few counts were recorded for this clone. The sequenced fragment ends 3 residues before the CDR3 boundary, so the rest is inferred from the germline J gene. This chain uses TRBV30 with TRBJ1-1, with 7 bases matching TRBD1. From germline, CDR1 is GTSNPN and CDR2 SVGIG (reference sequence). This CDR3 comprises 15 residues. The V gene end was trimmed by 5 bases and the J gene end by 1 base; junction bases not matched to a gene: 10. CDR3 amino acids: CAWLPRQGRNTEAFF. The DNA read from the CDR3 is TGTGCCTGGTTACCCCGACAGGGCCGGAACACTGAA.

The sample holds a few counts of this clone. The read comes to an end 3 residues before the CDR3 does, leaving the germline J gene to fill in the end. V and J are TRBV19 and TRBJ2-5, with 10 positions matching TRBD2. The CDR3 is 15 residues long. In germline, CDR1 is LNHDA, CDR2 SQIVND (reference sequence). V was pared by 4 bases and J by 5 bases, with 7 bases of the junction left unmatched. CDR3 DNA (partial): TGTGCCAGTAGTACTAGCGGGGGTCCTAGGGAGACC. The encoded protein is CASSTSGGPRET. In full, the CDR3 reads CASSTSGGPRETQYF.